This T cell receptor beta chain was sequenced during a study of T cells in Graves' hyperthyroidism and ophthalmopathy. A remark on this clonotype: The antigen is not known.

There are 13 residues in the CDR3. Germline V gives CDR1 MGHDK, CDR2 SYGVNS. Overall study results and limits: Blood also held most thyroid clonotypes expanded beyond 0.001.

TCR beta CDR3 regions were amplified from RNA transcripts. HTBI primers drove first-round RT-PCR of the TCR CDR3. TCRdb re-analysed the multiplex PCR reads in MiXCR, keeping a single row per CDR3 protein. The sample includes approximately 100,000 distinct CDR3 sequences, 40% seen only once; the top ten take approximately 10%. This receptor was obtained from a woman in her thirties with Graves' hyperthyroidism. The sequencing input was peripheral blood or thyroid tissue (not recorded which). The chain couples TRBV25-1 to TRBJ1-1; D gene unclear. This CDR3 reads CARDPRDNTEAFF. CDR3 DNA sequence: TGTGCTAGAGATCCCCGTGATAACACTGAAGCTTTCTTT.